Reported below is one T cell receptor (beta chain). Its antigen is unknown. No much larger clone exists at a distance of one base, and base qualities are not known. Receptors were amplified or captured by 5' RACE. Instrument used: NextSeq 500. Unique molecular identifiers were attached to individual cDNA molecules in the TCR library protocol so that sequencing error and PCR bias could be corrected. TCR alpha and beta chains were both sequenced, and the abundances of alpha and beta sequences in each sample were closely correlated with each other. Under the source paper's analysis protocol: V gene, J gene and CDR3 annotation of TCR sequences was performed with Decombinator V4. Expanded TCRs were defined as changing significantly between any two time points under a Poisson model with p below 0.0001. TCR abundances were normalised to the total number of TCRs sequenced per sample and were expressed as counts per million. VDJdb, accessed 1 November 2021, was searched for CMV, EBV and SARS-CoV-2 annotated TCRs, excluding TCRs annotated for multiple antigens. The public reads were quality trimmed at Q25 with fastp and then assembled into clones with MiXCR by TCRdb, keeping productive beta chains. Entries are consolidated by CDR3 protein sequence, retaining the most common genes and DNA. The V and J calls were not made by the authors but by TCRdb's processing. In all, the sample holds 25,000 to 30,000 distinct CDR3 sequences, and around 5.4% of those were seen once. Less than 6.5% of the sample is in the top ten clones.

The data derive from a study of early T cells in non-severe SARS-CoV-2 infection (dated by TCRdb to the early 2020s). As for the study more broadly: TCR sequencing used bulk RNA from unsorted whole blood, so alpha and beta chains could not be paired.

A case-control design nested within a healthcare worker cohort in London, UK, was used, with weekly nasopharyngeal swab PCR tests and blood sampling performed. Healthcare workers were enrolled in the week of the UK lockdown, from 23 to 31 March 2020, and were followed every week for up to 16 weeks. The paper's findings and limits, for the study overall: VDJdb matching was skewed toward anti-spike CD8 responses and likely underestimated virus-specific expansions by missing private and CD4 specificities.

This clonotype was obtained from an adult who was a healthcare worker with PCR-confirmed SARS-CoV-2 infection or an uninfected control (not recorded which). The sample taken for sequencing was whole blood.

The sequence in DNA is TGTGCCAGCTCACCTGAGGTATTGGGGGGCACTGAAGCTTTCTTT. It is translated as CASSPEVLGGTEAFF. Here the chain combines TRBV18 and TRBJ1-1; TRBD1 is a possible D gene, resting on 5 matching bases. Its CDR3 holds 15 amino acids, cysteine through phenylalanine. Only CDR3 DNA is held: 45 bases, read in frame from base 1. CDR1 and CDR2 (KGHSH, LQKENI) derive from the germline V gene. Trimming at the junction amounts to 3 bases on V and 4 bases on J, and the germline ends lie 15 bases apart. Beyond the CDR3, the reference TRBV18 and TRBJ1-1 genes provide the residues; the full variable domain reads: NAGVMQNPRHLVRRRGQEARLRCSPMKGHSHVYWYRQLPEEGLKFMVYLQKENIIDESGMPKERFSAEFPKEGPSILRIQQVVRGDSAAYFCASSPEVLGGTEAFFGQGTRLTVV.